The rows below give T cell receptor beta chains drawn from one sample of a study of CD8+ T cells in alopecia areata. The data were produced by immunoSEQ multiplex PCR, yet TCRdb's version contains in-frame clones alone and is incomplete. The profile shows some 240,000 clones, about 53% of them singletons. This specimen was CD4+ T cells sorted from blood, taken at week 0. Source of these receptors: a human donor with alopecia areata. Each CDR3 is given with its conserved first and last residue. Each record gives: J gene, clone size, V gene, D gene, CDR3 DNA, CDR3 protein. A D gene is named only where the DNA matches it firmly. Not all rows give a size; the values are once, few, many and, for expanded clones, a class.

>TRBJ1-2|NA|TRBV6-5|NA
TGTGCCAGCAGTGCGGGACTGCTAAACTATGGCTACACCTTC
CASSAGLLNYGYTF
>TRBJ2-7|NA|TRBV5-1|NA
TGCGCCAGCAGCTTGGGGGCAGCCTACGAGCAGTACTTC
CASSLGAAYEQYF
>TRBJ2-7|NA|TRBV19|NA
TGTGCCAGTAGTATTGGGCCGCGGGGGCGGCTAGACGAGCAGTACTTC
CASSIGPRGRLDEQYF
>TRBJ2-3|NA|TRBV6-5|TRBD1
TGTGCCAGCAGTCCTCGGGACAGGACCACAGATACGCAGTATTTT
CASSPRDRTTDTQYF
>TRBJ2-1|NA|TRBV25-1|NA
TGTGCCAGCAGTGAATCGGGGGCAAAAGGCAATGAGCAGTTCTTC
CASSESGAKGNEQFF
>TRBJ1-5|few|TRBV19|TRBD1
TGTGCCAGTAGTATGGGGGACAGGGGGGGCAATCAGCCCCAGCATTTT
CASSMGDRGGNQPQHF
>TRBJ2-2|NA|TRBV2|NA
TGTGCCAGCAGGGGGACCGTCACCGGGGAGCTGTTTTTT
CASRGTVTGELFF
>TRBJ1-4|NA|TRBV7-9|NA
TGTGCCAGCAGCCGCTCCGGGGGCCGGAAAGAAAAACTGTTTTTT
CASSRSGGRKEKLFF
>TRBJ2-7|NA|TRBV6-5|NA
TGTGCCAGCAGGTCCACGGTTGAGCAGTACTTC
CASRSTVEQYF
>TRBJ2-4|NA|TRBV5-4|NA
TGTGCCAGCAGCGTCCACAGGGACATTCAGTACTTC
CASSVHRDIQYF
>TRBJ2-1|NA|TRBV30|TRBD2
TGTGCCTGGATCCCGGGACTAGCGGGACAGTGGAATGAGCAGTTCTTC
CAWIPGLAGQWNEQFF
>TRBJ1-2|NA|TRBV29-1|NA
TGCAGCGTTCATACAGATGACACGTTCTATGGCTACACCTTC
CSVHTDDTFYGYTF
>TRBJ2-5|NA|TRBV25-1|TRBD2
TGTGCCAGCAGTGAGGGGACTAGCGGGAGGGAGGCCCAGTACTTC
CASSEGTSGREAQYF
>TRBJ2-1|NA|TRBV29-1|TRBD2
TGCAGCGGAACTAGCGCCGCCCGTGGGAATGAGCAGTTCTTC
CSGTSAARGNEQFF
>TRBJ1-2|NA|TRBV6-1|TRBD1
TGTGCCAGCAGTACAGGGGAGGGGGACTATGGCTACACCTTC
CASSTGEGDYGYTF